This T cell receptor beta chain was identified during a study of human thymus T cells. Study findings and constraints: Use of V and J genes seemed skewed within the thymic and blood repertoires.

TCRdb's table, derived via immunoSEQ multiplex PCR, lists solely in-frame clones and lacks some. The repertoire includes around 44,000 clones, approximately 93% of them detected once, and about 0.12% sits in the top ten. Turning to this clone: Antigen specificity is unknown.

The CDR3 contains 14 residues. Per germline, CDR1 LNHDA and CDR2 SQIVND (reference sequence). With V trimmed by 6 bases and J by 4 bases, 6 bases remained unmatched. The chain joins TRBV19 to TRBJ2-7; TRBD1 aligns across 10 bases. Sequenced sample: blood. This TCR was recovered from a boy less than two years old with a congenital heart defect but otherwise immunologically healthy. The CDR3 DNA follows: TGTGCCAGTAGAGGGACAGGGGCCGGATACGAGCAGTACTTC. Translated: CASRGTGAGYEQYF.